Below, 13 T cell receptor beta chains from the same sample are listed, as sequenced in a study of early T cells in non-severe SARS-CoV-2 infection. TCRdb analysed the 5' RACE reads with MiXCR anew, one entry per CDR3 protein. Of more than 90,000 distinct CDR3 sequences listed, around 14% are singletons. The sequenced sample consisted of whole blood. These receptors originate from an adult who was a healthcare worker with PCR-confirmed SARS-CoV-2 infection or an uninfected control (not recorded which).

This clonotype was counted at least ten times. The chain is built from TRBV12-3 or TRBV12-4 and TRBJ1-2; tentative D call: TRBD1 (5 bases). V lost 1 base to trimming and J lost 7 bases, with 13 bases between them. This CDR3 is built from 14 residues. DNA of the CDR3: TGTGCCAGCAGTTTAGGGCAGGGTATGGGTGGCTACACCTTC. This gives the protein CASSLGQGMGGYTF.

This clonotype was picked up a small number of times. The rearrangement uses TRBV10-3 and TRBJ2-3; D perhaps matches TRBD1 (6 bases). Trimming pared 6 bases from V and 1 base from J, leaving 8 bases between. The CDR3 covers 13 residues. CDR1 and CDR2 from the germline V gene are ENHRY and SYGVKD. CDR3 nucleotides: TGTGCCATCAGGGGGGCGGGCACAGATACGCAGTATTTT. Its protein product is CAIRGAGTDTQYF.

This clonotype has at least ten counts. The V and J genes are TRBV10-3 and TRBJ1-6; unclear D gene. The V and J ends lost 5 bases and 5 bases respectively, with 4 bases between them. Germline V CDR1 and CDR2: ENHRY, SYGVKD. This CDR3 is 12 amino acids long. The CDR3 loop is CAISKDNSPLHF. CDR3 in DNA: TGTGCCATCAGTAAGGATAATTCACCCCTCCACTTT.

There are many counts of this clonotype. Its ends do not fully match the called genes, so a read error is possible. The chain combines TRBV7-2 with TRBJ2-7; D gene uncertain. CDR3 length equals 12 residues. Germline V CDR1 and CDR2: SGHTA, FQGNSA. The chain's CDR3 is CASTLKGYEQYF. CDR3 bases: TGTGCCAGCACCTTAAAGGGATACGAGCAGTACTTC.

This clonotype was observed many times. This chain joins TRBV28 and TRBJ1-1; D perhaps matches TRBD1 (6 bases). Germline loops: CDR1 MDHEN, CDR2 SYDVKM. The CDR3 has 15 residues. The ends were cut back, 3 bases at V and 1 base at J, with 12 bases in the middle. The CDR3: CASSFRTVTNTEAFF. CDR3 nucleotide sequence: TGTGCCAGCAGTTTTAGGACAGTCACGAACACTGAAGCTTTCTTT.

The chain couples TRBV5-8 to TRBJ1-1, with D perhaps matching TRBD1 (5 bases). The germline V gene encodes CDR1 SGHTS and CDR2 YDEGEE. V was trimmed by 7 bases and J by 8 bases, leaving 15 bases between them. This CDR3 contains 12 residues. The CDR3: CASAQRRVEAFF. DNA for the CDR3: TGTGCCAGCGCCCAACGCAGGGTGGAAGCTTTCTTT.

In its sample, this clonotype was seen many times. V usage is TRBV20-1 and J usage is TRBJ2-1, with 11 bases fitting TRBD1. Germline assignment: CDR1 DFQATT and CDR2 SNEGSKA (reference sequence). The CDR3 loop spans 16 amino acids. The J segment lost 8 bases and the V segment lost 3 bases, leaving 12 bases of the junction unmatched. DNA of the CDR3: TGCAGTGCTAGTCAAGGGACAGGGGGAGTACAATATGAGCAGTTCTTC. It specifies CSASQGTGGVQYEQFF.

This clonotype has a count of ten or more. The J gene is TRBJ2-7, the V gene TRBV7-2; D is undetermined. This CDR3 has 18 residues. Trimming took 2 bases from V and 0 from J, leaving 20 bases between them. Looked up from germline, CDR1 is SGHTA and CDR2 is FQGNSA. Here the CDR3 reads CASSLRAPTESNSYEQYF. The CDR3 bases are TGTGCCAGCAGCTTAAGGGCCCCAACCGAGAGCAACTCCTACGAGCAGTACTTC.

The V call is TRBV3-1, the J call TRBJ2-7; D tentatively reads TRBD1 or TRBD2 (5 bases each). Germline values: CDR1 LGHDT, CDR2 YNNKEL (reference sequence). V was pared by 4 bases and J by 2 bases, with 15 bases between. This CDR3 has 15 residues. The CDR3 reads CASSPRGAIPYEQYF. For the CDR3, the DNA is TGTGCCAGCAGCCCCCGAGGGGCTATTCCCTACGAGCAGTACTTC.

In this sample, this clonotype turned up a few times. The V call is TRBV2, the J call TRBJ2-2; TRBD2 matches 11 bases. The CDR3 spans 16 residues. V gave up 8 bases and J gave up 4 bases; unmatched junction bases: 9. The germline V gene encodes CDR1 SNHLY and CDR2 FYNNEI. CDR3 DNA sequence: TGTGCCAGCGAGTTAGCGGGGGGGCCTGGCACCGGGGAGCTGTTTTTT. Translated, it gives CASELAGGPGTGELFF.

This clonotype was seen many times. The V and J genes are TRBV7-9 and TRBJ2-6; D not certain. Germline lookup yields CDR1 SEHNR and CDR2 FQNEAQ (reference sequence). Trimming took 4 bases from V and 2 from J, leaving 3 bases between them. This CDR3 region has 13 residues. Here the CDR3 DNA reads TGTGCCAGCAGCTCGACTGGGGCCAACGTCCTGACTTTC. It codes for CASSSTGANVLTF. The variable domain in full, with the rest retrieved from reference TRBV7-9 and TRBJ2-6, is DTGVSQNPRHKITKRGQNVTFRCDPISEHNRLYWYRQTLGQGPEFLTYFQNEAQLEKSRLLSDRFSAERPKGSFSTLEIQRTEQGDSAMYLCASSSTGANVLTFGAGSRLTVL.

V usage is TRBV29-1 and J usage is TRBJ2-7; 8 bases match TRBD1. Looked up from germline, CDR1 is SQVTM and CDR2 is ANQGSEA. With 3 bases clipped from V and 3 bases from J, the junction kept 7 bases outside the gene matches. The CDR3 spans 14 residues. For the CDR3, the DNA is TGCAGCGTTGATGGGCCAGGGGGCCTCTACGAGCAGTACTTC. Encoded protein: CSVDGPGGLYEQYF.

In its sample, this clonotype was seen many times. V gene TRBV7-9 combines with J gene TRBJ1-5; D is ambiguous. V dropped 8 bases and J dropped 0 bases, with 8 bases sitting between them. The V gene's germline CDR1 is SEHNR and CDR2 FQNEAQ (reference sequence). This CDR3 spans 13 amino acids. CDR3 protein: CASARNSNQPQHF. CDR3 DNA: TGTGCCAGCGCTAGGAATAGCAATCAGCCCCAGCATTTT.